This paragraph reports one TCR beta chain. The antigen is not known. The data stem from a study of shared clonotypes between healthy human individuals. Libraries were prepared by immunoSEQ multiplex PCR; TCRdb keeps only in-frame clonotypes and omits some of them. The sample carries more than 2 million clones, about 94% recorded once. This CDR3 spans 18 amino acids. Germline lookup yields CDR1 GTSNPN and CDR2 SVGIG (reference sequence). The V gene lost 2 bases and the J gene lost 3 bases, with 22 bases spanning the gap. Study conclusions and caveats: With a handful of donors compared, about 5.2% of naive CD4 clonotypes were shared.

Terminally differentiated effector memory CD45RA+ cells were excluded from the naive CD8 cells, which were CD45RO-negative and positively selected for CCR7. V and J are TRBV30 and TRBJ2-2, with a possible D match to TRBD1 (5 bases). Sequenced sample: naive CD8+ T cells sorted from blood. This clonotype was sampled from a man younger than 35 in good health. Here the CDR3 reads CAWSTYYRPSKDTGELFF. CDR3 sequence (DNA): TGTGCCTGGAGTACATATTACAGGCCCTCGAAGGACACCGGGGAGCTGTTTTTT.